Listed here is a single T cell receptor (beta chain). Antigen unknown. The entry originates in a study of T cell responses to AZD1222 COVID-19 vaccine. Study conclusions and caveats: Regions 160-218 and 743-854 dominated among vaccine-associated CD4 TCRs spanning spike.

The length of the CDR3 is 15 residues. Trimming pared 5 bases from V and 2 bases from J, leaving 14 bases between. Germline CDR1 is SGHTA and CDR2 is FQGNSA. Profiling relied on immunoSEQ multiplex PCR, and the TCRdb table lists in-frame clones only, not all of them. The sample holds more than 150,000 clones, approximately 92% seen once. Sequencing was performed on peripheral blood, taken on day 0 of AZD1222 vaccination. This clonotype originated in an adult in good health. The genes are TRBV7-2 and TRBJ2-3; D is possibly TRBD2 (6 bases). In DNA, the CDR3 is TGTGCCAGCAGCCCGGACTATCGGCACACAGATACGCAGTATTTT. This gives the protein CASSPDYRHTDTQYF.